Below, 22 T cell receptor beta chains from the same sample are listed, as sequenced in a study of PD-1 blockade in classical Hodgkin lymphoma. TCRdb's table, derived via immunoSEQ multiplex PCR, lists solely in-frame clones and lacks some. The sample consists of approximately 84,000 clones, 65% to 85% of them appearing once. The time point is: cycle 4 day 1 (C4D1), after five to seven weeks of nivolumab. With no exception, relapse followed autologous stem cell transplantation in all patients, and brentuximab vedotin exposure varied. This sample comprised peripheral blood mononuclear cells (PBMCs), obtained before the fourth cycle of nivolumab. The receptor source for this set is a human donor with classical Hodgkin lymphoma.

The V and J genes are TRBV7-8 and TRBJ2-1; D may correspond to TRBD1 or TRBD2 (5 bases each). Trimming removed 2 bases from V and 12 bases from J, with 8 bases in between. The CDR3 spans 11 residues. Germline loops: CDR1 SGHVS, CDR2 FQNEAQ. CDR3 residues: CASSLTGRQFF. As DNA, the CDR3 is TGTGCCAGCAGCTTAACGGGGCGGCAGTTCTTC.

The J gene is TRBJ2-7, the V gene TRBV7-2; D uncertain. The CDR3 totals 14 residues. Per germline, CDR1 SGHTA and CDR2 FQGNSA. Trimming removed 2 bases at V and 4 bases at J, with 12 bases between. For the CDR3, the DNA is TGTGCCAGCAGCTTACTGGGTTTGGAATACGAGCAGTACTTC. Translating gives CASSLLGLEYEQYF.

The CDR3 nucleotides read TGTGCCAGCACCGGACTAGCGGGAGAAACGCAGTATTTT. Residues: CASTGLAGETQYF. V gene TRBV25-1 combines with J gene TRBJ2-3, with 13 bases aligning to TRBD2. Germline-derived CDR1 and CDR2 are MGHDK and SYGVNS. Germline trimming cut 7 bases from V and 9 bases from J; bases unmatched to any gene: 4. This CDR3 region has 13 residues.

The rearrangement uses TRBV4-2 and TRBJ2-3; D possibly corresponds to TRBD1 (6 bases). CDR1 and CDR2 from the germline V gene are LGHNA and YNFKEQ. The CDR3 covers 14 residues. V was shortened by 0 bases and J by 9 bases, with 13 bases between the two germline ends. CDR3 in amino acids: CASSQDRGGRTQYF. The CDR3 bases are TGTGCCAGCAGCCAAGACCGAGGGGGTCGGACGCAGTATTTT.

V and J are TRBV11-2 and TRBJ2-7; D possibly uses TRBD1 or TRBD2 (5 bases each). Germline assignment: CDR1 SGHAT and CDR2 FQNNGV. Trimming took 0 bases from V and 4 from J, leaving 13 bases between them. The CDR3 runs 15 residues. The CDR3, as DNA: TGTGCCAGCAGCTTAGAGAATACGGGGCTGTACGAGCAGTACTTC. It specifies CASSLENTGLYEQYF.

This chain links TRBV4-1 with TRBJ1-6; D is undetermined. The V and J ends lost 5 bases and 7 bases respectively, with 18 bases between them. CDR1 MGHRA and CDR2 YSYEKL come from the germline V gene. CDR3 length: 16 amino acids. CDR3 residues: CASSWVRADWNSPLHF. The CDR3 bases are TGCGCCAGCAGCTGGGTTAGGGCAGATTGGAATTCACCCCTCCACTTT.

The gene calls are TRBV21-1 and TRBJ2-7; TRBD2 is the table's D call and was not checked against the DNA. TRBV21-1 is listed as a pseudogene. This CDR3 spans 15 amino acids. The CDR3 loop reads CASSVQAGDSYEQYF. For the CDR3, the DNA is TGTGCCAGCAGCGTCCAGGCGGGGGACTCCTACGAGCAGTACTTC.

This sequence joins TRBV14 and TRBJ1-1; D gene ambiguous. Trimming took off 2 bases at V and 6 bases at J, with 13 bases between the two ends. The CDR3 is 14 residues long. The germline V gene has CDR1 SGHDN and CDR2 FVKESK. The CDR3 DNA reads TGTGCCAGCAGCCAAAGTCCTTACGGGGCTGAAGCTTTCTTT. It specifies CASSQSPYGAEAFF. The full variable domain, completed using reference TRBV14 and TRBJ1-1, is EAGVTQFPSHSVIEKGQTVTLRCDPISGHDNLYWYRRVMGKEIKFLLHFVKESKQDESGMPNNRFLAERTGGTYSTLKVQPAELEDSGVYFCASSQSPYGAEAFFGQGTRLTVV.

This clone is a singleton in its sample. V and J are TRBV18 and TRBJ1-2; 7 bases map to TRBD1. V gave up 3 bases and J gave up 5 bases; unmatched junction bases: 6. CDR1 KGHSH and CDR2 LQKENI come from the germline V gene. This CDR3 is 14 amino acids long. The chain's CDR3 is CASSPIRDSYGYTF. Here the CDR3 DNA reads TGTGCCAGCTCACCTATCCGGGACAGTTATGGCTACACCTTC.

The V gene is TRBV27, the J gene TRBJ1-2, with TRBD1 matching over 8 bases. With V trimmed by 6 bases and J by 8 bases, 8 bases remained unmatched. There are 13 residues in the CDR3. Germline lookup yields CDR1 MNHEY and CDR2 SMNVEV (reference sequence). For the CDR3, the DNA is TGTGCCAGCAGATTAGGTGCAGGGGGCGGCTACACCTTC. Encoded protein: CASRLGAGGGYTF.

This clone was detected only once. The V call is TRBV15, the J call TRBJ2-1; 12 bases are a match to TRBD2. This CDR3 has 13 residues. The V and J ends lost 9 bases and 5 bases, in that order; junction bases with no gene match: 2. Germline-derived CDR1 and CDR2 are LNHNV and YYDKDF (reference sequence). This CDR3 is CATLAGGDNEQFF. As DNA, the CDR3 is TGTGCCACTCTAGCGGGAGGGGACAATGAGCAGTTCTTC.

The V and J genes are TRBV7-2 and TRBJ2-7; 9 bases match TRBD2. Germline lookup yields CDR1 SGHTA and CDR2 FQGNSA. V trimming: 5 bases; J trimming: 5 bases; junction bases outside the gene matches: 7. This CDR3 region has 14 residues. CDR3 residues: CASSPSGTGNEQYF. DNA of the CDR3: TGTGCCAGCAGCCCTAGCGGGACGGGCAACGAGCAGTACTTC.

V and J are TRBV7-8 and TRBJ2-1; D unclear. The V and J ends lost 1 base and 12 bases respectively, with 13 bases between them. The germline gives CDR1 SGHVS, CDR2 FQNEAQ. The CDR3 has 13 amino acids. CDR3 sequence: CASSLDWSGGQFF. CDR3 nucleotide sequence: TGTGCCAGCAGCTTAGACTGGTCGGGTGGGCAGTTCTTC.

This clone was seen once. The chain recombines TRBV6-6 with TRBJ1-1; D is possibly TRBD1 (5 bases). The V gene lost 0 bases and the J gene lost 3 bases, with 8 bases spanning the gap. Germline values: CDR1 MNHNY, CDR2 SVGAGI (reference sequence). The CDR3 length is 14 residues. CDR3 DNA sequence: TGTGCCAGCAGTTACTCCGGGGGGGACACTGAAGCTTTCTTT. It is translated as CASSYSGGDTEAFF.

The chain joins TRBV7-2 to TRBJ1-5; D is unresolved. The germline V and J ends were trimmed by 5 bases and 5 bases, with 10 bases remaining between them. Germline V lookup: CDR1 SGHTA, CDR2 FQGNSA. This CDR3 contains 13 residues. The CDR3 spells CASSPQHDQPQHF. The CDR3 DNA reads TGTGCCAGCAGCCCGCAGCACGATCAGCCCCAGCATTTT.

The chain is built from TRBV7-3 and TRBJ2-5; the D gene is possibly TRBD2 (5 bases). This CDR3 comprises 13 residues. CDR1 is SGHTA, CDR2 FQGTGA, per germline. V lost 5 bases, J lost 5 bases, and 12 bases lay in between. CDR3 nucleotide sequence: TGTGCCAGCAGCCGCGGGCAGTCCGAGACCCAGTACTTC. Protein: CASSRGQSETQYF.

J is TRBJ2-1 and V is TRBV5-5; D uncertain. CDR1 is SGHKS, CDR2 YYEKEE, per germline (reference sequence). The CDR3 extends over 11 amino acids. The ends were cut back, 1 base at V and 10 bases at J, with 6 bases in the middle. The CDR3 sequence: CASSLFGEQFF. The CDR3 bases are TGTGCCAGCAGCTTGTTTGGAGAGCAGTTCTTC.

This sequence joins TRBV4-2 and TRBJ1-1, with 8 bases matching TRBD1. This CDR3 has 14 residues. Trimming cost V 4 bases and J 3 bases; bases outside gene matches: 4. CDR1 is LGHNA, CDR2 YNFKEQ, per germline. CDR3 in amino acids: CASSLTGGDTEAFF. CDR3 in DNA: TGTGCCAGCAGCCTAACAGGGGGGGACACTGAAGCTTTCTTT.

V and J are TRBV30 and TRBJ1-1, with 8 positions matching TRBD1. The ends lost 5 bases at V and 4 bases at J; junction bases unmatched: 6. The CDR3 sequence is 13 residues long. Germline V lookup: CDR1 GTSNPN, CDR2 SVGIG (reference sequence). The chain's CDR3 is CAWDRGEGTEAFF. The CDR3 coding sequence is TGTGCCTGGGACAGGGGCGAAGGCACTGAAGCTTTCTTT.

The rearrangement uses TRBV11-2 and TRBJ2-3; D may match TRBD1 or TRBD2 (6 bases each). V lost 1 base, J lost 5 bases, and 13 bases lay in between. The CDR3 runs 15 residues. Germline V gene sequence: CDR1 SGHAT, CDR2 FQNNGV. The CDR3 nucleotides read TGTGCCAGCAGCTTAGTGGGGGGCTTAGGAGATACGCAGTATTTT. This encodes CASSLVGGLGDTQYF.

The chain uses TRBV4-1 and TRBJ2-5, with 11 bases fitting TRBD2. Germline V lookup: CDR1 MGHRA, CDR2 YSYEKL. Trimming at V came to 3 bases and at J to 4 bases, leaving 10 bases not matched to a gene. This CDR3 is 17 amino acids long. The CDR3 DNA reads as TGCGCCAGCAGCCAGCAGAGTTATAGCGGGAGGGGAGAGACCCAGTACTTC. It yields the protein CASSQQSYSGRGETQYF.

The chain employs TRBV5-4 and TRBJ2-1, with a possible D match to TRBD2 (6 bases). V lost 4 bases and J 6 bases, leaving 14 bases between the germline ends. This CDR3 comprises 14 residues. The germline V gene has CDR1 SGHNT and CDR2 YYREEE (reference sequence). CDR3: CASSRDSRTNEQFF. The CDR3 DNA is TGTGCCAGCAGCCGGGACTCAAGAACCAATGAGCAGTTCTTC.